This T cell receptor beta chain was sequenced in a study of neoadjuvant nivolumab and ipilimumab in lung cancer. Looking at the study overall: The combination arm added day-1 ipilimumab 1 mg/kg to nivolumab 3 mg/kg on days 1, 15, 29.

The length of the CDR3 is 14 residues. V dropped 0 bases and J dropped 1 base, with 10 bases sitting between them. Looked up from germline, CDR1 is SQVTM and CDR2 is ANQGSEA. Profiling relied on immunoSEQ multiplex PCR, and the TCRdb table lists in-frame clones only, not all of them. The sample carries some 28,000 clones, about 83% recorded once. This TCR was recovered from an adult with non-small cell lung cancer. The genes are TRBV29-1 and TRBJ2-7; a possible D gene is TRBD1 (6 bases). The sample in question was tumor tissue, obtained after neoadjuvant nivolumab, alone or with ipilimumab, at or shortly before surgery. CDR3 sequence: CSVEDPDRSYEQYF. DNA of the CDR3: TGCAGCGTTGAAGATCCGGACAGATCCTACGAGCAGTACTTC.